These 5 T cell receptor beta chains were all obtained from the same sample, sequenced in a study of identical twins. TCRdb redid the calling of the 5' RACE reads with MiXCR, one entry per CDR3 protein. This sample has 450,000 to 500,000 distinct CDR3 sequences, with approximately 15% found just once. The same sample was also used in a study of yellow fever vaccine responses in identical twins.

Source material: CD4+ T cells sorted from blood. All receptors come from a woman aged 18-35 years in good health.

This clonotype turned up a few times. The rearrangement uses TRBV20-1 and TRBJ2-4; D is ambiguous. Per germline, CDR1 DFQATT and CDR2 SNEGSKA (reference sequence). V lost 6 bases and J 3 bases, leaving 18 bases between the germline ends. The CDR3 covers 15 residues. CDR3 DNA sequence: TGCAGTGCACCAGATCTTAGACTCGGCAAAAACATTCAGTACTTC. Protein sequence: CSAPDLRLGKNIQYF.

A few counts support this clonotype. The V call is TRBV7-8, the J call TRBJ2-7; D gene uncertain. Germline loops: CDR1 SGHVS, CDR2 FQNEAQ. The length of the CDR3 is 13 residues. Trimming shortened V by 5 bases and J by 3 bases, and 11 bases separated the two germline ends. CDR3 in amino acids: CASSVGTYYEQYF. The CDR3 DNA reads TGTGCCAGCAGCGTGGGCACCTACTACGAGCAGTACTTC.

The rearrangement links TRBV29-1 to TRBJ2-3; D might be TRBD2 (5 bases). This CDR3 comprises 11 residues. The germline V gene encodes CDR1 SQVTM and CDR2 ANQGSEA. CDR3 sequence: CSFGEPDTQYF. DNA for the CDR3: TGCAGTTTCGGGGAGCCAGATACGCAGTATTTT.

J is TRBJ2-7 and V is TRBV5-1, with D possibly matching TRBD1 (5 bases). Between the trimmed V and J ends, which lost 0 bases and 11 bases, there was a span of 21 bases. CDR3 length: 15 residues. Germline CDR1 is SGHRS and CDR2 is YFSETQ. The DNA of the CDR3 is TGCGCCAGCAGCTTGGCCTTACTTTCTGGACAAATTAAGTACTTC. Its protein is CASSLALLSGQIKYF.

The chain has TRBV28 and TRBJ1-1; D gene unclear. Germline lookup yields CDR1 MDHEN and CDR2 SYDVKM. The CDR3 has 15 amino acids. V was shortened by 7 bases and J by 1 base, with 16 bases between the two germline ends. CDR3 residues: CASNIWESRNTEAFF. DNA of the CDR3: TGTGCCAGCAATATCTGGGAGAGCCGGAACACTGAAGCTTTCTTT.